Below are 18 T cell receptor beta chains sequenced from a single sample in a study of regulatory T cells in long-lasting Graves disease. The sample's time point: persistent/refractory GD, antithyroid drugs over 5 years with positive TRAb. Extracted PBMC RNA gave rise to the TCR library. The authors built TCR beta libraries using iRepertoire HTBI primers and Arm-PCR of CDR3 regions. TCRdb re-called the multiplex PCR reads through MiXCR, storing one row per CDR3 protein. In the table there are around 510,000 distinct CDR3 sequences, roughly 20% of which are singletons. This material consisted of peripheral blood mononuclear cells (PBMCs), taken when the disease was refractory, from a patient treated with antithyroid drugs. The receptor set was obtained from a female donor with Graves disease.

In this sample, this clonotype turned up many times. The chain joins TRBV20-1 to TRBJ1-5; D is possibly TRBD1 (5 bases). The length of the CDR3 is 17 residues. The V and J ends lost 1 base and 3 bases respectively, with 19 bases between them. Germline-derived CDR1 and CDR2 are DFQATT and SNEGSKA (reference sequence). CDR3 nucleotides: TGCAGTGCTAGAGGACTTGGACCGGGACCCAACAATCAGCCCCAGCATTTT. Its translation: CSARGLGPGPNNQPQHF.

This clonotype was seen many times. The rearrangement joins TRBV12-3 or TRBV12-4 to TRBJ2-2, with D possibly matching TRBD2 (5 bases). The CDR3 is 14 amino acids. Trimming took 3 bases from V and 5 from J, leaving 10 bases between them. The CDR3 reads CASSLGTRTGELFF. CDR3 nucleotide sequence: TGTGCCAGCAGTTTGGGCACTAGAACCGGGGAGCTGTTTTTT.

There are many counts of this clonotype. This chain connects TRBV6-5 to TRBJ2-7; no reliable D call. The CDR3 consists of 13 residues. Germline assignment: CDR1 MNHEY and CDR2 SVGAGI. Trimming took 2 bases from V and 2 from J, leaving 7 bases between them. The CDR3 DNA follows: TGTGCCAGCAGTTACACCCACGCCTACGAGCAGTACTTC. As protein: CASSYTHAYEQYF.

Ten or more counts support this clonotype. This rearrangement joins TRBV11-3 to TRBJ2-5; weak D call: TRBD2 (6 bases). V shed 3 bases and J shed 5 bases, with 13 bases lying between them. CDR1 and CDR2 from the germline V gene are SGHNT and YENEEA. The CDR3 consists of 14 residues. In nucleotides, the CDR3 is TGTGCCAGCAGCTTGGGGGGTTTTACGGAGACCCAGTACTTC. Amino acids: CASSLGGFTETQYF.

This clonotype has just a few counts. V and J are TRBV5-8 and TRBJ2-6; D gene uncertain. The CDR3 is made up of 15 amino acids. Per germline, CDR1 SGHTS and CDR2 YDEGEE. The CDR3 coding sequence is TGTGGGACCCCCAGGCATAACTCTGGGGCCAACGTCCTGACTTTC. Its translation is CGTPRHNSGANVLTF.

This clonotype has only a few counts. With a much larger clone just one base away, this may be a read error. The chain uses TRBV28 and TRBJ2-2, with 11 bases fitting TRBD2. The V gene's germline CDR1 is MDHEN and CDR2 SYDVKM. The CDR3 is made up of 19 amino acids. The DNA of the CDR3 is TGTGCCAGCAGTTTATACCCTAGCGGGGGGTTCGCGAACACCGGGGAGCTGTCTTTT. Translation gives CASSLYPSGGFANTGELSF.

This clonotype was counted at least ten times. J is TRBJ2-7 and V is TRBV27; a weak D match, TRBD1 (5 bases). The CDR3 contains 13 residues. Germline CDR1 reads MNHEY; CDR2 reads SMNVEV (reference sequence). With 2 bases removed from V and 4 bases from J, the gap between germline ends came to 9 bases. Here the CDR3 reads CASSLGANYEQYF. Here the CDR3 DNA reads TGTGCCAGCAGTTTAGGGGCGAATTACGAGCAGTACTTC.

This clonotype was recorded many times. The gene calls are TRBV20-1 and TRBJ1-5; D unresolved. The germline V gene has CDR1 DFQATT and CDR2 SNEGSKA (reference sequence). The CDR3 is made up of 14 amino acids. V was pared by 5 bases and J by 2 bases, with 13 bases between. The CDR3 reads CSAPSRVGNQPQHF. The CDR3 DNA sequence: TGCAGTGCTCCTTCTAGAGTGGGCAATCAGCCCCAGCATTTT.

Of note for this clonotype: A much larger clone differs by one base, so this may be a read error. The chain carries TRBV20-1 and TRBJ1-2, with 10 nucleotides matching TRBD1. The CDR3 totals 12 residues. Germline CDR1 is DFQATT and CDR2 is SNEGSKA (reference sequence). V shed 6 bases, J shed 9 bases, and the junction held 7 bases outside the gene matches. CDR3 amino acids: CSAGQGMGSYTF. For the CDR3, the DNA is TGCAGTGCGGGACAGGGGATGGGTAGCTACACCTTC.

There are many counts of this clonotype. This chain joins TRBV6-5 and TRBJ1-2, with D unclear. V was pared by 0 bases and J by 7 bases, with 9 bases between. There are 13 residues in the CDR3. Germline-derived CDR1 and CDR2 are MNHEY and SVGAGI. CDR3: CASSYSPRRGYTF. CDR3 DNA sequence: TGTGCCAGCAGTTACTCCCCGCGGCGTGGCTACACCTTC.

CDR3 sequence reads: CAISGTSGHQETQYF. CDR3 sequence (DNA): TGTGCCATCAGTGGGACTAGCGGGCACCAAGAGACCCAGTACTTC. V is TRBV10-3 and J is TRBJ2-5; the match to TRBD2 covers 11 bases. The CDR3 totals 15 residues. The germline gives CDR1 ENHRY, CDR2 SYGVKD. With V trimmed by 4 bases and J by 0 bases, 1 base remained unmatched.

This chain links TRBV7-8 with TRBJ1-1, with 7 bases lining up with TRBD1. Germline CDR1 is SGHVS and CDR2 is FQNEAQ. The CDR3 loop spans 17 amino acids. The V and J ends lost 1 base and 4 bases, in that order; junction bases with no gene match: 12. CDR3 loop: CASSLEIRRGLGTEAFF. The CDR3 DNA reads TGTGCCAGCAGCTTAGAGATAAGGAGGGGGCTCGGCACTGAAGCTTTCTTT.

The gene calls are TRBV18 and TRBJ1-5; the D gene is possibly TRBD1 (5 bases). In germline, CDR1 is KGHSH, CDR2 LQKENI. V dropped 5 bases and J dropped 7 bases, with 12 bases sitting between them. CDR3 length equals 13 residues. The CDR3 coding sequence is TGTGCCAGCTCAACCGACAGAGTCCAGCCCCAGCATTTT. Translation gives CASSTDRVQPQHF.

CDR3 amino acids: CSAPGTGMTQYF. The CDR3 DNA follows: TGCAGTGCCCCCGGGACAGGGATGACCCAGTACTTC. The chain uses TRBV20-1 and TRBJ2-5, with TRBD1 identical over 9 bases. This CDR3 is built from 12 residues. CDR1 DFQATT and CDR2 SNEGSKA come from the germline V gene (reference sequence). V dropped 6 bases and J dropped 7; count of bases not matched to a gene: 6.

This clonotype was recorded many times. The chain combines TRBV7-2 with TRBJ2-4, with D possibly matching TRBD2 (5 bases). V was shortened by 0 bases and J by 3 bases, with 18 bases between the two germline ends. The CDR3 runs 18 residues. Germline CDR1 is SGHTA and CDR2 is FQGNSA. The CDR3 spells CASSLALRATGGKNIQYF. CDR3 bases: TGTGCCAGCAGCTTAGCGCTGCGGGCTACGGGTGGCAAAAACATTCAGTACTTC.

This clonotype was counted a few times. This chain uses TRBV28 with TRBJ2-3; TRBD1 might be the D (5 bases). This CDR3 contains 13 residues. Deletions cut 3 bases from V and 5 bases from J, with 9 bases between. Germline assignment: CDR1 MDHEN and CDR2 SYDVKM. This chain's CDR3 is CASSFQGIDTQYF. CDR3 coding DNA: TGTGCCAGCAGTTTCCAGGGAATAGATACGCAGTATTTT.

This clonotype was detected a few times. The chain recombines TRBV12-3 or TRBV12-4 with TRBJ2-7; no reliable D call. CDR3 length: 13 amino acids. Deletions cut 7 bases from V and 0 bases from J, with 10 bases between. CDR3 nucleotide sequence: TGTGCCAGCACCAGCCAATACTCCTACGAGCAGTACTTC. Protein sequence: CASTSQYSYEQYF.

Only a few counts were recorded for this clonotype. The CDR3 sequence: CSATKDGNTEAFF. The CDR3 DNA follows: TGCAGCGCTACAAAGGATGGCAATACTGAAGCTTTCTTT. The V gene is TRBV29-1, the J gene TRBJ1-1; no definite D call. CDR1 is SQVTM and CDR2 is ANQGSEA in the germline V gene. The V and J ends lost 7 bases and 5 bases respectively, with 17 bases between them. This CDR3 contains 13 residues. The full variable domain, with the rest looked up from reference TRBV29-1 and TRBJ1-1, is SAVISQKPSRDICQRGTSLTIQCQVDSQVTMMFWYRQQPGQSLTLIATANQGSEATYESGFVIDKFPISRPNLTFSTLTVSNMSPEDSSIYLCSATKDGNTEAFFGQGTRLTVV.